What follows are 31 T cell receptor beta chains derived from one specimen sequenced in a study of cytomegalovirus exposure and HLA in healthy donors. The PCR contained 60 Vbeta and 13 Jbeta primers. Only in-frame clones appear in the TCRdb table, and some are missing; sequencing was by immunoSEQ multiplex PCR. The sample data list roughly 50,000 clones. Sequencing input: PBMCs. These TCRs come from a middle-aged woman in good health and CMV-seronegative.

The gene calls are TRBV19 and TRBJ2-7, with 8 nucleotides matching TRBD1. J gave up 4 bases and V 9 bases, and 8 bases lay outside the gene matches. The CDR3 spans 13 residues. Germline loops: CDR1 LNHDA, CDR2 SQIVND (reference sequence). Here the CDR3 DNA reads TGTGCCAGACCAGAGACAGGGGAGTACGAGCAGTACTTC. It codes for CARPETGEYEQYF.

Here the CDR3 reads CASNRGEGNTEAFF. CDR3 bases: TGTGCCAGCAACCGAGGGGAGGGGAACACTGAAGCTTTCTTT. The rearrangement uses TRBV7-9 and TRBJ1-1, with a tentative D call TRBD1 (5 bases). This CDR3 has 14 residues. Between the trimmed V and J ends, which lost 7 bases and 1 base, there was a span of 13 bases. Germline V gene data show CDR1 as SEHNR and CDR2 as FQNEAQ (reference sequence).

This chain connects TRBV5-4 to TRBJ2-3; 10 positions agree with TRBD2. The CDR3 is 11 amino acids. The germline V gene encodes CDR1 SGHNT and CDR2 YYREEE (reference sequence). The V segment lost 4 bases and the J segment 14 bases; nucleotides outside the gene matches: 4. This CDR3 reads CASSLAGVRYF. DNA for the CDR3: TGTGCCAGCAGCCTAGCGGGGGTCCGGTATTTT.

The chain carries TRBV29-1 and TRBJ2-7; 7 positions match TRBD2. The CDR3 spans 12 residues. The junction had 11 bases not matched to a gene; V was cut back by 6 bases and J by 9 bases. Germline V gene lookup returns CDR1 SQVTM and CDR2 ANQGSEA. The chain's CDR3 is CSVFEGRGRQYF. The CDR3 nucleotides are TGCAGCGTCTTTGAGGGGAGGGGAAGGCAGTACTTC.

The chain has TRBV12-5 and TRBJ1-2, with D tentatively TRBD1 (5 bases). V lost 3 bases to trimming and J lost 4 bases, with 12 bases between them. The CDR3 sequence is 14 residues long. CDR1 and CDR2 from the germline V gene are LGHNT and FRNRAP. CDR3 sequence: CASGFGRVAYGYTF. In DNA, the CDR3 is TGTGCTAGTGGTTTCGGCAGGGTGGCCTATGGCTACACCTTC.

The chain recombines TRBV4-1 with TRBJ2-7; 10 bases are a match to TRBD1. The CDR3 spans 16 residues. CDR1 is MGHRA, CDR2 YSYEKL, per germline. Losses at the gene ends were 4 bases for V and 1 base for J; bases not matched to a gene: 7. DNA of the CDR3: TGCGCCAGCAGCCCCTATAAGGGACAGGGGTCCTACGAGCAGTACTTC. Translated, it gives CASSPYKGQGSYEQYF.

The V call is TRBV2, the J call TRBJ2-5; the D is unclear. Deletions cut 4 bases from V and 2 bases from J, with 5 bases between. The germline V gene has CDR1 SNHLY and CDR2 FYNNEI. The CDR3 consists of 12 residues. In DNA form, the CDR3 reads TGTGCCAGCAGTGCACAACAAGAGACCCAGTACTTC. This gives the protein CASSAQQETQYF.

CDR3 nucleotide sequence: TGTGCCAGCAGAACACCCGGACAGGACGGCTACGAGCAGTACTTC. Its translation: CASRTPGQDGYEQYF. The chain has TRBV28 and TRBJ2-7; 7 bases fit TRBD1. The CDR3 has 15 residues. The germline V gene encodes CDR1 MDHEN and CDR2 SYDVKM. V lost 6 bases to trimming and J lost 3 bases; unmatched junction nucleotides: 11.

The chain's CDR3 is CASSPGTSGVGDTQYF. In DNA, the CDR3 is TGTGCCAGCTCACCCGGGACTAGCGGGGTAGGAGATACGCAGTATTTT. V and J are TRBV18 and TRBJ2-3; 13 bases map to TRBD2. Trimming at V came to 3 bases and at J to 5 bases, leaving 5 bases not matched to a gene. Germline V gene data show CDR1 as KGHSH and CDR2 as LQKENI. This CDR3 comprises 16 residues.

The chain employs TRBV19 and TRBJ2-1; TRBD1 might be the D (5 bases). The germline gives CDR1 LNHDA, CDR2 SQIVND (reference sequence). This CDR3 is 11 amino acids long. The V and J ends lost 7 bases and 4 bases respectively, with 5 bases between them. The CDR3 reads CASKGYNEQFF. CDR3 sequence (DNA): TGTGCCAGTAAGGGGTACAATGAGCAGTTCTTC.

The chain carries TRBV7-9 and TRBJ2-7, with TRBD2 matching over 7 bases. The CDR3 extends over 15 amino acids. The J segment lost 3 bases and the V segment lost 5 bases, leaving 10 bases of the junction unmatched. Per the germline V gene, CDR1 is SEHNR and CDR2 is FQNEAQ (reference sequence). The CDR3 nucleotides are TGTGCCAGCAGCCGCTATTCTGGGGAGGGCTACGAGCAGTACTTC. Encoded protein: CASSRYSGEGYEQYF. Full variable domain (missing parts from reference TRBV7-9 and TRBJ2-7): DTGVSQNPRHKITKRGQNVTFRCDPISEHNRLYWYRQTLGQGPEFLTYFQNEAQLEKSRLLSDRFSAERPKGSFSTLEIQRTEQGDSAMYLCASSRYSGEGYEQYFGPGTRLTVT.

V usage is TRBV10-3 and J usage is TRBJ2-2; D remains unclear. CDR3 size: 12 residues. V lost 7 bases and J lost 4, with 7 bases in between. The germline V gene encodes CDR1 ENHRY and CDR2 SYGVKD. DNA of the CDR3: TGTGCCATCACACGAGGCACCGGGGAGCTGTTTTTT. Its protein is CAITRGTGELFF.

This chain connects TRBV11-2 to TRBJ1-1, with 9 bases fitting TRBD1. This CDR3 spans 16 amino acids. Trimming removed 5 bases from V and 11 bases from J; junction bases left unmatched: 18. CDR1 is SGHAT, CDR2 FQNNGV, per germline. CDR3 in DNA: TGTGCCAGCAGCAAAAATCTCCCGGGACAGGGAGGGTTGGCTTTCTTT. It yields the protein CASSKNLPGQGGLAFF.

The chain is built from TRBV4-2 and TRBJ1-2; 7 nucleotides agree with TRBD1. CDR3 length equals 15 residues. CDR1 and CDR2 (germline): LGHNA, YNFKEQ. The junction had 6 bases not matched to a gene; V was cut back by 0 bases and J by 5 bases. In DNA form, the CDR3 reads TGTGCCAGCAGCCAAGATCGGGGGACAGCTTATGGCTACACCTTC. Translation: CASSQDRGTAYGYTF.

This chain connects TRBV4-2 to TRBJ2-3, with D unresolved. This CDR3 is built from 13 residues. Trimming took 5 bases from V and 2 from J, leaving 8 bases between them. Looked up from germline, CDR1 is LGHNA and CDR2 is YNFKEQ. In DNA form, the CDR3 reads TGTGCCAGCAGCTCCCAATCCACAGATACGCAGTATTTT. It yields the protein CASSSQSTDTQYF.

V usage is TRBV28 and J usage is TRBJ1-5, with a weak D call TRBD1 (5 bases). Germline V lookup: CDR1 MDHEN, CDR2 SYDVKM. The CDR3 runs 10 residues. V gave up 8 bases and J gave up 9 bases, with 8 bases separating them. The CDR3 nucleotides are TGTGCCAGCGGGGGGTGGCCCCAGCATTTT. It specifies CASGGWPQHF.

The CDR3 DNA sequence: TGTGCCATCAGTGTAGAACAGGGGGCAGGAGCTTTCTTT. It encodes CAISVEQGAGAFF. The chain links TRBV10-3 to TRBJ1-1; TRBD1 matches at 9 bases. Trimming removed 4 bases from V and 10 bases from J; junction bases left unmatched: 7. CDR1 and CDR2 from the germline V gene are ENHRY and SYGVKD. The length of the CDR3 is 13 residues.

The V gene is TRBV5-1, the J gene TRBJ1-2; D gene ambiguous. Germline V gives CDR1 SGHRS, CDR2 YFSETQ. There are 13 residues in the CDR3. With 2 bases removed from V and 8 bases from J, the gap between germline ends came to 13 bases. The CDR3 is CASSLDTTAGYTF. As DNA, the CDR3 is TGCGCCAGCAGCTTAGACACAACCGCCGGCTACACCTTC.

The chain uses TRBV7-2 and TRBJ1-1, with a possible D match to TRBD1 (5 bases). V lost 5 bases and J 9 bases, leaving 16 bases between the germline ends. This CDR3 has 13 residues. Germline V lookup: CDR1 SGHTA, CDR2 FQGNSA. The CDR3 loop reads CASSGSGGTQAFF. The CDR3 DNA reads TGTGCCAGCAGCGGCTCAGGCGGGACCCAAGCTTTCTTT.

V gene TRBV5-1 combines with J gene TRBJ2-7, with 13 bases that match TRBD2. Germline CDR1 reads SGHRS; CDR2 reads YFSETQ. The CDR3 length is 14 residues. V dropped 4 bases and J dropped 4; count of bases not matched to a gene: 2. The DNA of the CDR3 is TGCGCCAGCAGCCCGGGACTAGCGGGATACGAGCAGTACTTC. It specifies CASSPGLAGYEQYF.

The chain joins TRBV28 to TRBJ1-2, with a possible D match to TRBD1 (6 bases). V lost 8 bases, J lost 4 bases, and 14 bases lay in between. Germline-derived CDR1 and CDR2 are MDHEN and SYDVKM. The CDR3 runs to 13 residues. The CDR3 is CASGGGGAYGYTF. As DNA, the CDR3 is TGTGCCAGCGGCGGGGGGGGCGCCTATGGCTACACCTTC.

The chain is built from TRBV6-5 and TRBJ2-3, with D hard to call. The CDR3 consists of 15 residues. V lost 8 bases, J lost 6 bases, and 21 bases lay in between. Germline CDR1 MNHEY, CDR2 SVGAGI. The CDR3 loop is CASAIQRGFVDTQYF. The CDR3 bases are TGTGCCAGCGCCATTCAGCGAGGCTTCGTGGATACGCAGTATTTT.

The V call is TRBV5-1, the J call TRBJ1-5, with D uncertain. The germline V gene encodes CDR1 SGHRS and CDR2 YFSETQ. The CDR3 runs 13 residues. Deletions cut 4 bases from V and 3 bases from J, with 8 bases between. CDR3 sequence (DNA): TGCGCCAGCAGCGGAGGGCTCAATCAGCCCCAGCATTTT. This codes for CASSGGLNQPQHF. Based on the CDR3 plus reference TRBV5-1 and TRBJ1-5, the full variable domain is KAGVTQTPRYLIKTRGQQVTLSCSPISGHRSVSWYQQTPGQGLQFLFEYFSETQRNKGNFPGRFSGRQFSNSRSEMNVSTLELGDSALYLCASSGGLNQPQHFGDGTRLSIL.

CDR3 coding DNA: TGTGCCTGGATAGCGGAGAGAACATCTGAAGCTTTCTTT. Translated, it gives CAWIAERTSEAFF. The V and J genes are TRBV30 and TRBJ1-1; D gene unclear. The CDR3 contains 13 residues. V was pared by 4 bases and J by 6 bases, with 15 bases between. Germline CDR1 and CDR2: GTSNPN and SVGIG (reference sequence).

CDR3 in amino acids: CASSQHGVSTYTF. The CDR3, as DNA: TGCGCCAGCAGCCAGCACGGGGTGTCGACCTACACCTTC. The chain couples TRBV4-1 to TRBJ1-2; D is undetermined. CDR1 and CDR2 from the germline V gene are MGHRA and YSYEKL. V shed 3 bases and J shed 10 bases, with 15 bases lying between them. This CDR3 has 13 residues.

In nucleotides, the CDR3 is TGTGCCAGTAGTAAGATCTACGGTTATCAGCCCCAGCATTTT. This translates into CASSKIYGYQPQHF. The rearrangement joins TRBV19 to TRBJ1-5; D gene uncertain. The CDR3 sequence is 14 residues long. Trimming left V 4 bases short and J 5 bases short, with 12 bases between. CDR1 is LNHDA, CDR2 SQIVND, per germline (reference sequence).

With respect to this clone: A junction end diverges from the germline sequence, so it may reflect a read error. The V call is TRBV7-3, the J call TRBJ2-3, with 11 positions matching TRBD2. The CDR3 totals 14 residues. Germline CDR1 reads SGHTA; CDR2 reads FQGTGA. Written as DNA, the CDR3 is TGTGCCAGCAACTTAGCGGGAGGGGAAGATACGCAGTATTTT. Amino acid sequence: CASNLAGGEDTQYF.

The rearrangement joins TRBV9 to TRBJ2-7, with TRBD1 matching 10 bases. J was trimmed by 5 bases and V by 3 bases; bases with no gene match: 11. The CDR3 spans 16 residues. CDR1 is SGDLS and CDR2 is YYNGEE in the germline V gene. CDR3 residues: CASSGRPGTGDHEQYF. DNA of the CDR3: TGTGCCAGCAGCGGGAGACCGGGGACAGGGGACCACGAGCAGTACTTC.

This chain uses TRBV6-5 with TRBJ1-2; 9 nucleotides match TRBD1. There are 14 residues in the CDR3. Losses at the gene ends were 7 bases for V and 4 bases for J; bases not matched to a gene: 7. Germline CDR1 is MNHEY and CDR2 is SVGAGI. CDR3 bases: TGTGCCAGCACCGGGGGGGACAGGGCCTATGGCTACACCTTC. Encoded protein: CASTGGDRAYGYTF.

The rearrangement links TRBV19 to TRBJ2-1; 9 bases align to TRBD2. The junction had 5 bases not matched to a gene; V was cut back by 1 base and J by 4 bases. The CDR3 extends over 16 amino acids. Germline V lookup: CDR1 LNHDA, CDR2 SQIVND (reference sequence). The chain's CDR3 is CASSIGGLAGYNEQFF. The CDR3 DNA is TGTGCCAGTAGTATAGGGGGGCTAGCGGGATACAATGAGCAGTTCTTC.

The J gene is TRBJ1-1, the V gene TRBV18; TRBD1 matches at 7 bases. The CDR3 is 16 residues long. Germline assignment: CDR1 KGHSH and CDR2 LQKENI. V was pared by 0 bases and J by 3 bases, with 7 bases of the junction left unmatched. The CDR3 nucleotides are TGTGCCAGCTCACCACCAAACACAGGGGCGGACACTGAAGCTTTCTTT. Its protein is CASSPPNTGADTEAFF.